The 18 T cell receptor beta chains given below trace back to one sample, sequenced in a study of T-cell memory formation after mild COVID-19. TCRdb re-called the 5' RACE reads through MiXCR, storing one row per CDR3 protein. The data hold tens of thousands of distinct CDR3 sequences, with about an eighth observed a single time. The sequencing sample was made of PBMCs or a T cell subset sorted from them (not recorded which). The receptors come from a man between 18 and 29 years old who had mild COVID-19 (a few samples of this study predate the infection). Cell type and time point are not known.

The chain links TRBV19 to TRBJ2-3; 7 bases map to TRBD2. Germline V lookup: CDR1 LNHDA, CDR2 SQIVND (reference sequence). Trimming removed 2 bases from V and 8 bases from J; junction bases left unmatched: 13. This CDR3 is 16 amino acids long. DNA for the CDR3: TGTGCCAGTAGTATACAGCGGCGACTAGCAGGCGCTACGCAGTATTTT. This encodes CASSIQRRLAGATQYF.

This clonotype came up many times. This chain connects TRBV4-2 to TRBJ2-2; maybe TRBD1 (6 bases). The germline gives CDR1 LGHNA, CDR2 YNFKEQ. Trimming left V 3 bases short and J 6 bases short, with 8 bases between. The CDR3 consists of 13 residues. CDR3 sequence reads: CASSHRGSGELFF. CDR3 nucleotide sequence: TGTGCCAGCAGCCACAGGGGTTCCGGGGAGCTGTTTTTT.

Ten or more counts support this clonotype. The V gene is TRBV5-1, the J gene TRBJ1-4, with D uncertain. The CDR3 length is 15 residues. The V and J ends lost 0 bases and 7 bases respectively, with 13 bases between them. CDR1 and CDR2 (germline): SGHRS, YFSETQ. Written as DNA, the CDR3 is TGCGCCAGCAGCTTGGGGGCGAACGATATTGAAAAACTGTTTTTT. Amino acid sequence: CASSLGANDIEKLFF.

The chain joins TRBV24-1 to TRBJ1-2; possibly TRBD1 for D (5 bases). Germline values: CDR1 KGHDR, CDR2 SFDVKD. V dropped 1 base and J dropped 8 bases, with 16 bases sitting between them. The CDR3 runs 15 residues. The CDR3 bases are TGTGCCACCAGTGATTTCGAGGGGCCAGTGGTGGGCTACACCTTC. Translation gives CATSDFEGPVVGYTF.

Ten or more counts support this clonotype. The V and J genes are TRBV20-1 and TRBJ2-3; D gene ambiguous. V shed 6 bases and J shed 7 bases, with 17 bases lying between them. Per the germline V gene, CDR1 is DFQATT and CDR2 is SNEGSKA (reference sequence). This CDR3 is built from 13 residues. The CDR3 is CSALSTDTHTQYF. In nucleotides, the CDR3 is TGCAGTGCCCTTAGCACAGATACGCATACGCAGTATTTT.

Ten or more counts support this clonotype. The chain carries TRBV7-2 and TRBJ1-5; D remains unclear. The V end was cut by 9 bases, the J end by 7 bases, with 13 bases between. The CDR3 totals 12 residues. Germline lookup yields CDR1 SGHTA and CDR2 FQGNSA. The CDR3 protein is CASLVLLQPQHF. In nucleotides, the CDR3 is TGTGCCAGTCTCGTATTGTTACAGCCCCAGCATTTT.

The table lists this clonotype with many counts. This chain joins TRBV9 and TRBJ1-2; the D gene is possibly TRBD1 (6 bases). The CDR3 loop spans 15 amino acids. The germline CDR1 and CDR2 sequences are SGDLS and YYNGEE. V lost 0 bases and J 4 bases, leaving 13 bases between the germline ends. The CDR3 here is CASSVAGGPRYGYTF. For the CDR3, the DNA is TGTGCCAGCAGCGTAGCGGGGGGCCCCCGCTATGGCTACACCTTC.

This clonotype was seen many times. CDR3 sequence: CASSLQGAGQYF. CDR3 nucleotides: TGTGCCAGCAGCCTCCAGGGGGCCGGGCAGTACTTC. The chain has TRBV5-5 and TRBJ2-7, with TRBD1 matching over 8 bases. CDR1 is SGHKS and CDR2 is YYEKEE in the germline V gene (reference sequence). With V trimmed by 4 bases and J by 9 bases, 6 bases remained unmatched. This CDR3 spans 12 amino acids.

This chain links TRBV6-6 with TRBJ1-4; D is unclear. The CDR3 length is 15 residues. Germline CDR1 MNHNY, CDR2 SVGAGI (reference sequence). V shed 5 bases and J shed 0 bases, with 10 bases lying between them. CDR3 residues: CASSENGATNEKLFF. CDR3 in DNA: TGTGCCAGCAGTGAGAACGGCGCAACTAATGAAAAACTGTTTTTT.

This clonotype was counted at least ten times. The genes are TRBV7-9 and TRBJ2-5, with D tentatively TRBD1 or TRBD2 (5 bases each). V was shortened by 3 bases and J by 5 bases, with 22 bases between the two germline ends. Germline V gene sequence: CDR1 SEHNR, CDR2 FQNEAQ (reference sequence). This CDR3 is built from 17 residues. CDR3 nucleotide sequence: TGTGCCAGCAGCTTTCCAGTTACCGGGACCAAAGGGGAGACCCAGTACTTC. It translates to CASSFPVTGTKGETQYF.

The chain couples TRBV18 to TRBJ2-3, with unresolved D. This CDR3 has 14 amino acids. Germline values: CDR1 KGHSH, CDR2 LQKENI. The germline V and J ends were trimmed by 1 base and 0 bases, with 5 bases remaining between them. Written as DNA, the CDR3 is TGTGCCAGCTCACCACTCCAGAGCACAGATACGCAGTATTTT. Protein product: CASSPLQSTDTQYF.

This clonotype was seen at least ten times. The rearrangement joins TRBV4-1 to TRBJ2-1; TRBD2 agrees at 10 bases. This CDR3 comprises 19 residues. V trimming: 1 base; J trimming: 1 base; junction bases outside the gene matches: 10. The germline V gene has CDR1 MGHRA and CDR2 YSYEKL. CDR3 in DNA: TGCGCCAGCAGCCAAGTGGGCCTAGCGGGGGCTTGGTCCTACAATGAGCAGTTCTTC. The encoded protein is CASSQVGLAGAWSYNEQFF.

This chain links TRBV20-1 with TRBJ1-5; weak D call: TRBD1 (5 bases). There are 15 residues in the CDR3. V was pared by 3 bases and J by 2 bases, with 14 bases between. The V gene's germline CDR1 is DFQATT and CDR2 SNEGSKA (reference sequence). CDR3 in amino acids: CSASAGAGGNQPQHF. CDR3 nucleotides: TGCAGTGCTAGTGCCGGGGCCGGGGGCAATCAGCCCCAGCATTTT.

This clonotype was seen repeatedly, ten times or more. The chain carries TRBV5-1 and TRBJ2-3; 10 bases agree with TRBD1. Germline V gene lookup returns CDR1 SGHRS and CDR2 YFSETQ. The CDR3 contains 15 residues. J gave up 7 bases and V 3 bases, and 8 bases lay outside the gene matches. The CDR3 spells CASSSSGTGENTQYF. In DNA form, the CDR3 reads TGCGCCAGCAGCTCGTCCGGGACAGGGGAGAATACGCAGTATTTT.

At least ten counts were recorded for this clonotype. The rearrangement links TRBV6-5 to TRBJ1-5; 8 nucleotides agree with TRBD1. Germline loops: CDR1 MNHEY, CDR2 SVGAGI. Trimming removed 6 bases from V and 0 bases from J; junction bases left unmatched: 7. The CDR3 length is 16 residues. DNA of the CDR3: TGTGCCAGCAGAAGGACAGGGCTTGGTAGCAATCAGCCCCAGCATTTT. Residues: CASRRTGLGSNQPQHF.

About this clonotype: Just one base apart from a much larger clone, this may be a read error. V is TRBV6-2 or TRBV6-3 and J is TRBJ2-5, with a tentative D call TRBD2 (6 bases). Trimming shortened V by 9 bases and J by 5 bases, and 13 bases separated the two germline ends. The CDR3 is 12 residues long. CDR1 and CDR2 from the germline V gene are MNHEY and SVGEGT. The CDR3 sequence: CASGGAHETQYF. The DNA of the CDR3 is TGTGCCAGTGGAGGGGCCCACGAGACCCAGTACTTC.

The gene calls are TRBV12-3 or TRBV12-4 and TRBJ2-6, with no clear D. Trimming cost V 2 bases and J 0 bases, with 2 bases left between them. The CDR3 runs 14 residues. In nucleotides, the CDR3 is TGTGCCAGCAGTTTACTCTCTGGGGCCAACGTCCTGACTTTC. Translated: CASSLLSGANVLTF.

This clonotype has a count of ten or more. The chain combines TRBV7-3 with TRBJ2-3; TRBD2 matches at 7 bases. With 0 bases clipped from V and 1 base from J, the junction kept 1 base outside the gene matches. The CDR3 is 15 amino acids. Germline V gene sequence: CDR1 SGHTA, CDR2 FQGTGA. The chain's CDR3 is CASSLTSGRTDTQYF. In DNA form, the CDR3 reads TGTGCCAGCAGCTTAACTAGCGGGCGCACAGATACGCAGTATTTT.